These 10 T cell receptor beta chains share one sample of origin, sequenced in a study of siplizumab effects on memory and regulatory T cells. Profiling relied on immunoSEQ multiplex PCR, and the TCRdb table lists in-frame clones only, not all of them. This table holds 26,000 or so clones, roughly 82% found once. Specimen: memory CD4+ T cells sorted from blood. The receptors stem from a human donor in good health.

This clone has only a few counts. CDR3 coding DNA: TGTGCCAGTAGTATTGAAACCGGGGGCCATTCTCCCCAGCATTTT. It specifies CASSIETGGHSPQHF. This chain joins TRBV19 and TRBJ1-5; possible D gene TRBD1, 6 bases. Trimming took 3 bases from V and 10 from J, leaving 19 bases between them. Germline V CDR1 and CDR2: LNHDA, SQIVND (reference sequence). The CDR3 is 15 amino acids. The variable domain in full, completed from reference TRBV19 and TRBJ1-5, reads DGGITQSPKYLFRKEGQNVTLSCEQNLNHDAMYWYRQDPGQGLRLIYYSQIVNDFQKGDIAEGYSVSREKKESFPLTVTSAQKNPTAFYLCASSIETGGHSPQHFGDGTRLSIL.

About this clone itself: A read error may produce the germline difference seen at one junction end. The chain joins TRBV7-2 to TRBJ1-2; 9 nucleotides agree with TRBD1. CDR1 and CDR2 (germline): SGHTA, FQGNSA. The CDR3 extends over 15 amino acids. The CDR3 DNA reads TGCGCCGGCAGCCAAGAGGGGGGGACAGGGTATGGCTACACCTTC. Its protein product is CAGSQEGGTGYGYTF.

CDR3 sequence: CASSLVASPGNTIYF. CDR3 bases: TGTGCCAGCAGCTTGGTAGCCAGCCCTGGAAACACCATATATTTT. The chain combines TRBV5-6 with TRBJ1-3; unclear D gene. The CDR3 has 15 residues. Germline V gene sequence: CDR1 SGHDT, CDR2 YYEEEE. Trimming pared 0 bases from V and 2 bases from J, leaving 9 bases between.

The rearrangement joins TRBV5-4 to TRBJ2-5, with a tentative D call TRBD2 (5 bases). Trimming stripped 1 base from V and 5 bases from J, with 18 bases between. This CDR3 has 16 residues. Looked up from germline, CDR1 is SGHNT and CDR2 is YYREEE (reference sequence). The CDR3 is CASSLSQRIGLETQYF. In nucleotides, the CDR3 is TGTGCCAGCAGCTTGAGTCAGCGGATTGGTCTTGAGACCCAGTACTTC. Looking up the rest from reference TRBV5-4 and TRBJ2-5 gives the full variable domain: ETGVTQSPTHLIKTRGQQVTLRCSSQSGHNTVSWYQQALGQGPQFIFQYYREEENGRGNFPPRFSGLQFPNYSSELNVNALELDDSALYLCASSLSQRIGLETQYFGPGTRLLVL.

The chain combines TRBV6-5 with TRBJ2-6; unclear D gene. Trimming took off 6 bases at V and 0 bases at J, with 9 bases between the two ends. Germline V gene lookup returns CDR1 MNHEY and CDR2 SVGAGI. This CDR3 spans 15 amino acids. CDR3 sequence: CASSPRVSGANVLTF. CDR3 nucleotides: TGTGCCAGCAGCCCAAGAGTCTCTGGGGCCAACGTCCTGACTTTC.

CDR3 coding DNA: TGTGCCAGTAGCAGGGACAGAACGAACACTGAAGCTTTCTTT. Translation: CASSRDRTNTEAFF. This chain uses TRBV19 with TRBJ1-1; TRBD1 matches 7 bases. Unmatched junction bases numbered 5, after V lost 6 bases and J lost 1 base. Per the germline V gene, CDR1 is LNHDA and CDR2 is SQIVND (reference sequence). CDR3 size: 14 residues.

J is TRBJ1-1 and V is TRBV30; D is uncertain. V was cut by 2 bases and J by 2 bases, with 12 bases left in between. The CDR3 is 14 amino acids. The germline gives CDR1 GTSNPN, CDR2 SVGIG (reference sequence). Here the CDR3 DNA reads TGTGCCTGGAGTCGTATGGGCGGTAACACTGAAGCTTTCTTT. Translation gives CAWSRMGGNTEAFF.

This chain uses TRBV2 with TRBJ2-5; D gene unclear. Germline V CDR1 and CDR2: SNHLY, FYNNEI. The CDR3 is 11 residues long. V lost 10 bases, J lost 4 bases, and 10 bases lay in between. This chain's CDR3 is CATKIGETQYF. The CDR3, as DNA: TGTGCCACCAAGATAGGAGAGACCCAGTACTTC. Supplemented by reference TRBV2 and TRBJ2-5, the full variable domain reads EPEVTQTPSHQVTQMGQEVILRCVPISNHLYFYWYRQILGQKVEFLVSFYNNEISEKSEIFDDQFSVERPDGSNFTLKIRSTKLEDSAMYFCATKIGETQYFGPGTRLLVL.

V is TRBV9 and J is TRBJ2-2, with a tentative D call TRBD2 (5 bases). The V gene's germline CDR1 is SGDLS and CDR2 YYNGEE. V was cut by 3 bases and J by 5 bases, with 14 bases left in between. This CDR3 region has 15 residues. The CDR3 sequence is CASSETAGRTGELFF. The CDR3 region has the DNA TGTGCCAGCAGCGAGACCGCGGGCCGGACCGGGGAGCTGTTTTTT.

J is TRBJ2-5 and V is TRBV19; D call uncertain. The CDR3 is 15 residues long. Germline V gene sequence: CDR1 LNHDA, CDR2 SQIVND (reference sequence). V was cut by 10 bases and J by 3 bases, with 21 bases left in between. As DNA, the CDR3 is TGTGCCACCTCCCCCTCAGGACGGCCCGAAGAGACCCAGTACTTC. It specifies CATSPSGRPEETQYF.